This T cell receptor beta chain originates from a study of blood T cell repertoires in COVID-19. Across the study: PBMCs, B-cell-depleted T cells, or T cells were the source of the cDNA or gDNA that made up the material.

Per the study methods: The assay estimated nucleated cells by amplifying reference gene primers. Produced via immunoSEQ multiplex PCR; TCRdb's table is partial and in-frame only. That table supplies the V and J calls and clone size; D and trimming were determined from the DNA. This repertoire shows 150,000 or so clones, around 90% found once; its top ten account for under 0.6%. This clone occurred once. The J segment lost 6 bases and the V segment lost 6 bases, leaving 10 bases of the junction unmatched. The germline CDR1 and CDR2 sequences are MNHEY and SMNVEV (reference sequence). The CDR3 runs to 14 residues.

Sequenced material: peripheral blood. J is TRBJ2-7 and V is TRBV27; 8 bases match TRBD1. This receptor was identified in a man between 45 and 60 years old with acute or convalescent COVID-19. In DNA, the CDR3 is TGTGCCAGCAGGCCGACAGGGGAGTTCGTCGAGCAGTACTTC. It specifies CASRPTGEFVEQYF.